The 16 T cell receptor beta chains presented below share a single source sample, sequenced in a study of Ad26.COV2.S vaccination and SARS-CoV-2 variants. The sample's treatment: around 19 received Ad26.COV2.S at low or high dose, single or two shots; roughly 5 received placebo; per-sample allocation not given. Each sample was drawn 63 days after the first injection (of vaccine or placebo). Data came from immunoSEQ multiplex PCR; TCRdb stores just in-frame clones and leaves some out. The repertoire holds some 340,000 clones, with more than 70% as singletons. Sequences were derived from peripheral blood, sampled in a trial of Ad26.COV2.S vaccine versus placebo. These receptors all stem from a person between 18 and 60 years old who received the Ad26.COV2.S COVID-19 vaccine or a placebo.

CDR3 nucleotide sequence: TGTGCCAGCAGCCCCCCCGGCAGCTTGGAAGCTTTCTTT. It yields the protein CASSPPGSLEAFF. The V and J genes are TRBV7-9 and TRBJ1-1; D unclear. The V gene's germline CDR1 is SEHNR and CDR2 FQNEAQ (reference sequence). The CDR3 consists of 13 residues. V was shortened by 5 bases and J by 8 bases, with 15 bases between the two germline ends.

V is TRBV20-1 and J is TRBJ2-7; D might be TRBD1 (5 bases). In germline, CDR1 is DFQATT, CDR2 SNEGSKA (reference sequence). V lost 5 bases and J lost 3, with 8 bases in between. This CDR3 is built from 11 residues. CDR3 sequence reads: CSAPTVYEQYF. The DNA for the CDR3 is TGCAGTGCTCCGACAGTCTACGAGCAGTACTTC.

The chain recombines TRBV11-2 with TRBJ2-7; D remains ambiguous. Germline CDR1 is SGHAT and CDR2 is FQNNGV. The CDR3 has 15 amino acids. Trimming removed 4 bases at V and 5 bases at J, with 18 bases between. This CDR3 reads CASSSPWQEGHEQYF. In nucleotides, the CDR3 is TGTGCCAGCAGCTCCCCTTGGCAGGAAGGTCACGAGCAGTACTTC. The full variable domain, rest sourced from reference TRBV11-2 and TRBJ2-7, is EAGVAQSPRYKIIEKRQSVAFWCNPISGHATLYWYQQILGQGPKLLIQFQNNGVVDDSQLPKDRFSAERLKGVDSTLKIQPAKLEDSAVYLCASSSPWQEGHEQYFGPGTRLTVT.

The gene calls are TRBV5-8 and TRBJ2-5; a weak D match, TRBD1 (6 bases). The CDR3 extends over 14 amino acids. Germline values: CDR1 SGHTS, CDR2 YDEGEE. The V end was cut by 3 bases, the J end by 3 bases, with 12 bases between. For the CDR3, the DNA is TGTGCCAGCAGCTCTTGGGGACAAGAAGAGACCCAGTACTTC. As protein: CASSSWGQEETQYF.

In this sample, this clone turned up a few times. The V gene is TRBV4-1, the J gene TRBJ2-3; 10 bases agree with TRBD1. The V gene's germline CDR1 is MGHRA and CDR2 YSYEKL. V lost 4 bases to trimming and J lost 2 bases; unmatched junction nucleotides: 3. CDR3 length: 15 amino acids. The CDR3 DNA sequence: TGCGCCAGCAGCCTAGGGACAGGGGCCACAGATACGCAGTATTTT. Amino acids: CASSLGTGATDTQYF.

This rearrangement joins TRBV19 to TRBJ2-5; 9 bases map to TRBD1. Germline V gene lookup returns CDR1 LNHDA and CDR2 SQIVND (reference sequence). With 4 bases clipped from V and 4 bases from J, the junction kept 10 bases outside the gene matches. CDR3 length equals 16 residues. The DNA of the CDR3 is TGTGCCAGTAGTAAGGGGGGGACAGGGAAAATAGAGACCCAGTACTTC. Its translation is CASSKGGTGKIETQYF.

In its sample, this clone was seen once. The CDR3 loop reads CATSKGGVNTEAFF. CDR3 bases: TGTGCCACCAGCAAGGGGGGAGTTAACACTGAAGCTTTCTTT. This chain connects TRBV15 to TRBJ1-1; the D gene is possibly TRBD1 (6 bases). The CDR3 totals 14 residues. Germline V gives CDR1 LNHNV, CDR2 YYDKDF (reference sequence). V lost 4 bases and J lost 2, with 11 bases in between.

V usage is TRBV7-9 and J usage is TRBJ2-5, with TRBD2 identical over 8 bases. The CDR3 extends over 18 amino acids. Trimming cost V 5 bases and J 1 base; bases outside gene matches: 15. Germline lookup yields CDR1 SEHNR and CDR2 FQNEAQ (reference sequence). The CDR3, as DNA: TGTGCCAGCAGCCCCCGCGTGTTGCGGGGGGAATTCCAAGAGACCCAGTACTTC. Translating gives CASSPRVLRGEFQETQYF.

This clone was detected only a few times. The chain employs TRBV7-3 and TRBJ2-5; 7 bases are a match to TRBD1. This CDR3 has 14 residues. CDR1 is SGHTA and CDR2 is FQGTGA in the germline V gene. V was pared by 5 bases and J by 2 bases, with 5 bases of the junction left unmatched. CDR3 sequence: CASSLTGEQETQYF. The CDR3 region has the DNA TGTGCCAGCAGCCTTACAGGGGAACAAGAGACCCAGTACTTC.

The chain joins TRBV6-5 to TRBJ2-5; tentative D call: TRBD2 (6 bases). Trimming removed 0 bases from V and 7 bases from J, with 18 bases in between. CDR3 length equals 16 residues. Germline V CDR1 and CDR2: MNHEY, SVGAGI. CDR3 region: CASSYSLNGGGGTQYF. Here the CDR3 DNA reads TGTGCCAGCAGTTACTCCCTTAACGGGGGAGGCGGGACCCAGTACTTC.

CDR3 in amino acids: CASSPQDSGGYTF. DNA for the CDR3: TGTGCCAGCTCACCTCAGGACAGCGGCGGCTACACCTTC. This chain links TRBV18 with TRBJ1-2; D is perhaps TRBD1 (6 bases). The CDR3 extends over 13 amino acids. Trimming pared 3 bases from V and 8 bases from J, leaving 13 bases between. Germline V gives CDR1 KGHSH, CDR2 LQKENI.

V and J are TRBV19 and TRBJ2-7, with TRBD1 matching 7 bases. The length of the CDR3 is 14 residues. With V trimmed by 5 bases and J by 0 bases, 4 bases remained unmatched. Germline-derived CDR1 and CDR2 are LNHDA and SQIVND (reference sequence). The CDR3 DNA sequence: TGTGCCAGTAGTGCACAGGGGTACTCCTACGAGCAGTACTTC. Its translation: CASSAQGYSYEQYF.

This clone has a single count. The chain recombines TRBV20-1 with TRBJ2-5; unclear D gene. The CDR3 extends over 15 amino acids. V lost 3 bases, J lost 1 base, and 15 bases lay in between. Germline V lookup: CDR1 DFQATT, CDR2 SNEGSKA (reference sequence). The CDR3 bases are TGCAGTGCTAGTGATGTGACCCCGCCCCAAGAGACCCAGTACTTC. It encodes CSASDVTPPQETQYF.

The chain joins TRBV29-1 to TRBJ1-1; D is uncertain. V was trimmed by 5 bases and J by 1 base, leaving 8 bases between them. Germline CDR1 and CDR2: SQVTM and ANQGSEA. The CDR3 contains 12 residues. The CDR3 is CSVSRRNTEAFF. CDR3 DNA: TGCAGCGTTTCCAGGAGGAACACTGAAGCTTTCTTT.

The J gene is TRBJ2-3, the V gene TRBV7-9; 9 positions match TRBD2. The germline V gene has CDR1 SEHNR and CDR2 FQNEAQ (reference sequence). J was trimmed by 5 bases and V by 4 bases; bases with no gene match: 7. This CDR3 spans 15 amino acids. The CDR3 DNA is TGTGCCAGCAGCTCTGACGCGGGGGGGAAAGATACGCAGTATTTT. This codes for CASSSDAGGKDTQYF.

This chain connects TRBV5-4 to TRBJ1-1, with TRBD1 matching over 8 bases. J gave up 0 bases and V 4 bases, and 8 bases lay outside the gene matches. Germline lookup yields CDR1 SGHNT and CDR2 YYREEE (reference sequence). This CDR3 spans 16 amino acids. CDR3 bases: TGTGCCAGCAGCCAAGGACAGGGAGCGATGAACACTGAAGCTTTCTTT. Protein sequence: CASSQGQGAMNTEAFF. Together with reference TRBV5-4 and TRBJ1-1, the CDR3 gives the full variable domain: ETGVTQSPTHLIKTRGQQVTLRCSSQSGHNTVSWYQQALGQGPQFIFQYYREEENGRGNFPPRFSGLQFPNYSSELNVNALELDDSALYLCASSQGQGAMNTEAFFGQGTRLTVV.